This TCR beta chain was recorded in a study of shared clonotypes between healthy human individuals. In this sample, this clone turned up once. Method: immunoSEQ multiplex PCR; TCRdb's copy keeps in-frame clones and lacks some. Of over 2 million clones listed, approximately 95% are singletons. The CDR3 is 12 residues long. CDR1 is MDHEN, CDR2 SYDVKM, per germline. The V and J ends lost 6 bases and 2 bases respectively, with 8 bases between them. The chain recombines TRBV28 with TRBJ2-7; possibly TRBD1 for D (5 bases). The sample consisted of naive CD4+ T cells sorted from blood. Indicated subset: CD45RA+ positively selected. The origin of this receptor is a man aged 18-30 years in good health. The CDR3 DNA sequence: TGTGCCAGCAGGCCGACAGCCTACGAGCAGTACTTC. It is translated as CASRPTAYEQYF.